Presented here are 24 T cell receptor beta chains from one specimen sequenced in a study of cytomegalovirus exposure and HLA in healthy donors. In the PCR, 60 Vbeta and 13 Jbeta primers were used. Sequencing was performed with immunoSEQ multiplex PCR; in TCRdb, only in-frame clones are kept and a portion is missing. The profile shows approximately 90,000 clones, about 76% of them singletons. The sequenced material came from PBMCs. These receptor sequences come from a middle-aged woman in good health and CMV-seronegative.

In DNA, the CDR3 is TGTGCCAGCAGTTACGATCTTCGCGGGGCCGGGGAGACCCAGTACTTC. Amino acid sequence: CASSYDLRGAGETQYF. The V and J genes are TRBV6-6 and TRBJ2-5, with TRBD2 as a possible D gene (6 bases). CDR3 size: 16 residues. Trimming took off 2 bases at V and 5 bases at J, with 18 bases between the two ends. Germline lookup yields CDR1 MNHNY and CDR2 SVGAGI (reference sequence).

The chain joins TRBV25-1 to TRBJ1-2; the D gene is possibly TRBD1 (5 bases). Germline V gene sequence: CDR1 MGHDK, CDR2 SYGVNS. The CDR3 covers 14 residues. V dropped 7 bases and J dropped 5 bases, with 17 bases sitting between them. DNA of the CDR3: TGTGCCAGCAAACTTGACAGCCCAAGGTATGGCTACACCTTC. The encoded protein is CASKLDSPRYGYTF.

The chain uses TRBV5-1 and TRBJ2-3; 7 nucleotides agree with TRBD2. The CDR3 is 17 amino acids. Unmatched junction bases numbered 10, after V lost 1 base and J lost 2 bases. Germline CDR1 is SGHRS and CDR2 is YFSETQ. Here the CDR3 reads CASSLLAKGTTTDTQYF. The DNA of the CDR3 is TGCGCCAGCAGCTTGTTGGCCAAAGGGACTACCACAGATACGCAGTATTTT.

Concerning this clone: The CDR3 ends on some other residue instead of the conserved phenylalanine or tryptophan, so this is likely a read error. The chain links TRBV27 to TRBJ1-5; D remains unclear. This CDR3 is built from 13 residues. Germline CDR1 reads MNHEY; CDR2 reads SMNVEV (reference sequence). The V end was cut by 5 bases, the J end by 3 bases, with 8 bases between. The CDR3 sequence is CASSRGTNQPQHV. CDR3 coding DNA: TGTGCCAGCAGTCGAGGAACCAATCAGCCCCAGCATGTT.

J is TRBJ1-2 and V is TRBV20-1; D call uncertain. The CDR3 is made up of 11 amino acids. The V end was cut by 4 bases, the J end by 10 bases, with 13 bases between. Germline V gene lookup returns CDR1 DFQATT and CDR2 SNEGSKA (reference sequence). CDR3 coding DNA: TGCAGTGCTAACTCCAGACTTATCTACACCTTC. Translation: CSANSRLIYTF.

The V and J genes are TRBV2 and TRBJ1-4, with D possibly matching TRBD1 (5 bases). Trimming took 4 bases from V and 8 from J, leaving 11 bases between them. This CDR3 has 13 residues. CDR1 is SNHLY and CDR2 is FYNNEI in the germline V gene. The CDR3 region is CASSARVGEKLFF. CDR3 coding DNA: TGTGCCAGCAGTGCCAGGGTTGGGGAAAAACTGTTTTTT.

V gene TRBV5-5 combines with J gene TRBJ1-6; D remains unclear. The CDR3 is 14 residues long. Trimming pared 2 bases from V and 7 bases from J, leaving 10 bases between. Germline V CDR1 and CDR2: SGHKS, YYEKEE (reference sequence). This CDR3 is CASSFFTRNSPLHF. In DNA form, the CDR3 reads TGTGCCAGCAGCTTTTTCACGAGAAATTCACCCCTCCACTTT.

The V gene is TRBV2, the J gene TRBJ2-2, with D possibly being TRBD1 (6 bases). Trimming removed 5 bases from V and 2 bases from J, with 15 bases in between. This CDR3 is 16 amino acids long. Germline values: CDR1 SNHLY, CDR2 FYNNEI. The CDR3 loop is CASSRVGQLNTGELFF. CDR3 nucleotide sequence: TGTGCCAGCAGTAGGGTAGGACAGTTAAACACCGGGGAGCTGTTTTTT.

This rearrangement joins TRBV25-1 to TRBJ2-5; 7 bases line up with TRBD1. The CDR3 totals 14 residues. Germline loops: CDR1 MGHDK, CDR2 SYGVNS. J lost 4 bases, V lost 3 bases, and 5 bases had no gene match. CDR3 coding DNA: TGTGCCAGCAGTGACATTGACAGGGTAGAGACCCAGTACTTC. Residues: CASSDIDRVETQYF.

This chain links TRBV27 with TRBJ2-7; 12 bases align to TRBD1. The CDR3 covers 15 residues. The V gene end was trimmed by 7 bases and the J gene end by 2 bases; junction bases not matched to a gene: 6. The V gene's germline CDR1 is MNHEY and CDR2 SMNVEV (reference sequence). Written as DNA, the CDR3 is TGTGCCAGCAAACTGGGACAGGGGGCTACCTACGAGCAGTACTTC. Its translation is CASKLGQGATYEQYF.

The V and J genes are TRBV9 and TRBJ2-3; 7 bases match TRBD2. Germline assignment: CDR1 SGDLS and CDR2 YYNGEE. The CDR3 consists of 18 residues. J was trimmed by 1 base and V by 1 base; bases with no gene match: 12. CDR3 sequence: CASSVSAGEPLRTDTQYF. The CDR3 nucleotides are TGTGCCAGCAGCGTATCTGCGGGGGAGCCACTCCGCACAGATACGCAGTATTTT. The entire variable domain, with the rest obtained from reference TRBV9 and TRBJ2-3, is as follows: DSGVTQTPKHLITATGQRVTLRCSPRSGDLSVYWYQQSLDQGLQFLIQYYNGEERAKGNILERFSAQQFPDLHSELNLSSLELGDSALYFCASSVSAGEPLRTDTQYFGPGTRLTVL.

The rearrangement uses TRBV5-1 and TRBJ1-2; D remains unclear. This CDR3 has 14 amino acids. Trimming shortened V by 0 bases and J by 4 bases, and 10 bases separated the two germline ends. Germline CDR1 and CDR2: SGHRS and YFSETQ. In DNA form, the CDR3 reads TGCGCCAGCAGCTTGGAGGTCGGAGTCTATGGCTACACCTTC. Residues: CASSLEVGVYGYTF.

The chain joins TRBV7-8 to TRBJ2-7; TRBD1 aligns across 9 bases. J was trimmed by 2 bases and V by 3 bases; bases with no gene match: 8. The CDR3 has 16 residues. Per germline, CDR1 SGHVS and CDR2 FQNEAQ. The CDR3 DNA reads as TGTGCCAGCAGCTTCAAGCAGCGGGACAGGGCCTACGAGCAGTACTTC. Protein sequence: CASSFKQRDRAYEQYF.

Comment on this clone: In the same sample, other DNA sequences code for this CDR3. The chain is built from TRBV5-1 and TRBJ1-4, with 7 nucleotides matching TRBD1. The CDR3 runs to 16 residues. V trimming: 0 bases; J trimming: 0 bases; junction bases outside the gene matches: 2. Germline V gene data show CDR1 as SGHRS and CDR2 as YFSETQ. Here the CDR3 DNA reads TGCGCCAGCAGCTTGGGGGGGACAGCAACTAATGAAAAACTGTTTTTT. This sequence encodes CASSLGGTATNEKLFF.

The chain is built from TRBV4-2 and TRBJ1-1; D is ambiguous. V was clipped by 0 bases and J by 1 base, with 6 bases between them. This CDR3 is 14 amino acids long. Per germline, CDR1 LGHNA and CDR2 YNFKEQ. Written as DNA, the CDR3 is TGTGCCAGCAGCCAAGATCGGGGGAACACTGAAGCTTTCTTT. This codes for CASSQDRGNTEAFF.

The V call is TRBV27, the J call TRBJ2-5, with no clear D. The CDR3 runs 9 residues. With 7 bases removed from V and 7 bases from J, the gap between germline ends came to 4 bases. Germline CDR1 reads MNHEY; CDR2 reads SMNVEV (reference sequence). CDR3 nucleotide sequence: TGTGCCAGCAACGGGACCCAGTACTTC. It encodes CASNGTQYF.

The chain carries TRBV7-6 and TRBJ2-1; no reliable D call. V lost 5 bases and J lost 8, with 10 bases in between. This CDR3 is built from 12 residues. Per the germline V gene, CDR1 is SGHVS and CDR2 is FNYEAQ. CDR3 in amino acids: CASSRSSDEQFF. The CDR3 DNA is TGTGCCAGCAGCCGAAGCTCCGATGAGCAGTTCTTC.

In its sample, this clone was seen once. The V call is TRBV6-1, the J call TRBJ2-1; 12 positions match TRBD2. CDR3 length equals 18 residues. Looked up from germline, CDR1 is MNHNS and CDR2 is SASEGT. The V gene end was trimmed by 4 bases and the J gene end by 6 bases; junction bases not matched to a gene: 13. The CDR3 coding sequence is TGTGCCAGCAGTGGTGCTAGCGGGGGGGTGATGAGGGTCAATGAGCAGTTCTTC. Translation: CASSGASGGVMRVNEQFF.

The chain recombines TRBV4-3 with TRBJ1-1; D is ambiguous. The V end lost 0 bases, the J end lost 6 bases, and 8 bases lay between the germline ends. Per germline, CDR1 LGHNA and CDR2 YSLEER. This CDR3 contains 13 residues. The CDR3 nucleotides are TGCGCCAGCAGCCAAGATCCCTCCCCTGAAGCTTTCTTT. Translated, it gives CASSQDPSPEAFF.

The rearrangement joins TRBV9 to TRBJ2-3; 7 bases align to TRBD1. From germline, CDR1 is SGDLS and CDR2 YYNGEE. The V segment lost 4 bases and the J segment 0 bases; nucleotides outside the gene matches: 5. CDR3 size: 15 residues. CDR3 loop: CASSTLDRSTDTQYF. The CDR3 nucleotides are TGTGCCAGCAGCACACTGGACAGGAGCACAGATACGCAGTATTTT.

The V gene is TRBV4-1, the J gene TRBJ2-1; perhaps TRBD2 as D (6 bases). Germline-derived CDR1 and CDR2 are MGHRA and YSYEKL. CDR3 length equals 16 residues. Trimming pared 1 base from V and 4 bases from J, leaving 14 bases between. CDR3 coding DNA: TGCGCCAGCAGCCAAGGTGAACGGGGGAGTTACAATGAGCAGTTCTTC. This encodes CASSQGERGSYNEQFF.

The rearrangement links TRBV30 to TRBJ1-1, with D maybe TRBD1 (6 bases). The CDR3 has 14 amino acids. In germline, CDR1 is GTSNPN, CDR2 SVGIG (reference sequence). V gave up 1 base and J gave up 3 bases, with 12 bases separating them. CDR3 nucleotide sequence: TGTGCCTGGAGTGCGTTGGGGGCGGACACTGAAGCTTTCTTT. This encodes CAWSALGADTEAFF.

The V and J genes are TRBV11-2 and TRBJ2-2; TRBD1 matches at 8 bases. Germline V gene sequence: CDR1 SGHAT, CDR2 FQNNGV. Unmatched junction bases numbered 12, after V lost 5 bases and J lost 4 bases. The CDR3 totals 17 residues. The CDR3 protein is CASSGRRQGRGTGELFF. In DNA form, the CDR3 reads TGTGCCAGCAGCGGAAGGCGACAGGGGCGAGGCACCGGGGAGCTGTTTTTT.

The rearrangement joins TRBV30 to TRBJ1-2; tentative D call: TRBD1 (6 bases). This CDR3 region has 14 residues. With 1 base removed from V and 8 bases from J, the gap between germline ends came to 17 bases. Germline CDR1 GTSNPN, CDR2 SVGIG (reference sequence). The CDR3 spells CAWSALGAGDGYTF. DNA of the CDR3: TGTGCCTGGAGTGCCCTTGGGGCAGGGGACGGCTACACCTTC.